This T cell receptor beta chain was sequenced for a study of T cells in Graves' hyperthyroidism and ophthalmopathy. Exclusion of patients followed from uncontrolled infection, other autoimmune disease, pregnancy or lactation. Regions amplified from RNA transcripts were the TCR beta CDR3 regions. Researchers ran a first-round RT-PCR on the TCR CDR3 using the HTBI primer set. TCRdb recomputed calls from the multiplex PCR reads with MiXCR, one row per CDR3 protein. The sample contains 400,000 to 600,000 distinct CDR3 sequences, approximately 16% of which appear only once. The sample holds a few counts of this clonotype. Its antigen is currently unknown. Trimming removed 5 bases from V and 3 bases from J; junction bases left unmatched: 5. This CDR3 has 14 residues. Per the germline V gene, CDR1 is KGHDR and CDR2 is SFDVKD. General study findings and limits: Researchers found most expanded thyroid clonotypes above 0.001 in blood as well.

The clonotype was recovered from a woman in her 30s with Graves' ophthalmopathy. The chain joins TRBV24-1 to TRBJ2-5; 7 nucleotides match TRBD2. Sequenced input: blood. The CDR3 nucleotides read TGTGCCACCAGTGCACTTGGGGGGGAAGAGACCCAGTACTTC. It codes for CATSALGGEETQYF.